The 27 T cell receptor beta chains below were found in one sample sequenced in a study of T cells after posttransplantation cyclophosphamide. Method: immunoSEQ multiplex PCR; TCRdb's copy keeps in-frame clones and lacks some. The profile covers about 40,000 clones, with about 92% appearing a single time and 2% to 2.5% taken by the ten largest. Treatment was busulfan-fludarabine conditioning, a marrow graft, and cyclophosphamide on days +3 and +4. The input for sequencing was PBMCs, taken about 62 days after allogeneic stem cell transplant with posttransplant cyclophosphamide. The source is a male patient aged 60-70 years who received an allogeneic stem cell transplant from a related donor and was CMV-positive. Some T cells may be graft donor cells.

The chain is built from TRBV7-9 and TRBJ1-1, with unresolved D. Germline CDR1 reads SEHNR; CDR2 reads FQNEAQ (reference sequence). The CDR3 has 14 amino acids. V shed 2 bases and J shed 1 base, with 8 bases lying between them. CDR3 nucleotides: TGTGCCAGCAGCTTACGACTGGGGAACACTGAAGCTTTCTTT. Protein sequence: CASSLRLGNTEAFF.

This chain connects TRBV5-1 to TRBJ2-3, with 13 positions matching TRBD2. This CDR3 contains 18 residues. Germline V gene lookup returns CDR1 SGHRS and CDR2 YFSETQ. V gave up 6 bases and J gave up 2 bases; unmatched junction bases: 12. The CDR3 DNA sequence: TGCGCCAGCACCCCAGGGAGACTAGCGGGGGGCAACACAGATACGCAGTATTTT. Residues: CASTPGRLAGGNTDTQYF.

This chain links TRBV21-1 with TRBJ1-3. TRBV21-1 corresponds to a pseudogene. The CDR3 totals 15 residues. CDR3: CASRGCQVGRNTIYF. DNA of the CDR3: TGTGCCAGCCGTGGTTGTCAGGTCGGGAGAAACACCATATATTTT.

J is TRBJ1-6 and V is TRBV5-1; TRBD1 is a possible D gene (6 bases). The V end lost 5 bases, the J end lost 3 bases, and 9 bases lay between the germline ends. The CDR3 extends over 14 amino acids. CDR1 is SGHRS and CDR2 is YFSETQ in the germline V gene. This CDR3 reads CASRTGNYNSPLHF. The CDR3 DNA reads TGCGCCAGCAGAACAGGGAACTATAATTCACCCCTCCACTTT.

V and J are TRBV5-4 and TRBJ2-1; 12 bases are shared with TRBD2. CDR1 and CDR2 from the germline V gene are SGHNT and YYREEE (reference sequence). CDR3 length: 18 amino acids. Trimming removed 4 bases from V and 1 base from J; junction bases left unmatched: 9. CDR3 sequence: CASSGTSGGFGSYNEQFF. CDR3 nucleotides: TGTGCCAGCAGCGGAACTAGCGGGGGGTTTGGGTCCTACAATGAGCAGTTCTTC.

V usage is TRBV11-2 and J usage is TRBJ2-7, with D tentatively TRBD1 (5 bases). From germline, CDR1 is SGHAT and CDR2 FQNNGV. The CDR3 is 12 amino acids. Trimming stripped 11 bases from V and 3 bases from J, with 14 bases between. The DNA for the CDR3 is TGTGCCGTTGCAGGGATGTACTACGAGCAGTACTTC. It specifies CAVAGMYYEQYF.

The CDR3 region has the DNA TGTGCCAGCAGTTTAGGGGCCAGGGTTGGGAACGGGGAGCTGTTTTTT. The encoded protein is CASSLGARVGNGELFF. The chain employs TRBV27 and TRBJ2-2; weak D call: TRBD1 (5 bases). The CDR3 has 16 residues. The ends were cut back, 2 bases at V and 7 bases at J, with 17 bases in the middle. Germline loops: CDR1 MNHEY, CDR2 SMNVEV (reference sequence).

The V gene is TRBV5-1, the J gene TRBJ1-1; a weak D match, TRBD1 (5 bases). Germline loops: CDR1 SGHRS, CDR2 YFSETQ. The CDR3 consists of 13 residues. V lost 3 bases and J lost 3, with 9 bases in between. The CDR3 loop is CASSWGRDTEAFF. CDR3 coding DNA: TGCGCCAGCAGCTGGGGCAGGGACACTGAAGCTTTCTTT.

This chain joins TRBV23-1 and TRBJ2-7, with 7 positions matching TRBD1. TRBV23-1 is marked as an open reading frame, function uncertain. J lost 2 bases, V lost 2 bases, and 9 bases had no gene match. The CDR3 covers 16 residues. The DNA for the CDR3 is TGCGCCAGCAGTCAACGACAGGGTGGATCGACCTACGAGCAGTACGTC. Its translation is CASSQRQGGSTYEQYV.

V and J are TRBV4-1 and TRBJ1-2; possible D gene TRBD1, 6 bases. Per the germline V gene, CDR1 is MGHRA and CDR2 is YSYEKL. This CDR3 is 15 amino acids long. Trimming removed 7 bases at V and 4 bases at J, with 19 bases between. In nucleotides, the CDR3 is TGCGCCAGCAATCCGGACAGTAGTCTCCTCTATGGCTACACCTTC. Translating gives CASNPDSSLLYGYTF.

This chain connects TRBV5-6 to TRBJ1-1; D ambiguous. This CDR3 has 16 amino acids. Trimming shortened V by 1 base and J by 0 bases, and 13 bases separated the two germline ends. CDR1 is SGHDT and CDR2 is YYEEEE in the germline V gene. In DNA form, the CDR3 reads TGTGCCAGCAGCTTGTGGGCCGCCCTCATGAACACTGAAGCTTTCTTT. This codes for CASSLWAALMNTEAFF.

This chain connects TRBV14 to TRBJ2-1, with 10 bases lining up with TRBD2. Germline V gene sequence: CDR1 SGHDN, CDR2 FVKESK. V shed 1 base and J 0 bases; nucleotides not matched to a gene: 18. The CDR3 runs 22 residues. CDR3 residues: CASSQGVGKSGGASTSYNEQFF. CDR3 nucleotide sequence: TGTGCCAGCAGCCAAGGCGTCGGTAAGAGCGGGGGGGCCTCGACCTCCTACAATGAGCAGTTCTTC.

The table lists this clone with a count of one. The chain uses TRBV25-1 and TRBJ1-2; D not certain. The germline V gene encodes CDR1 MGHDK and CDR2 SYGVNS. The CDR3 length is 12 residues. V dropped 4 bases and J dropped 2 bases, with 5 bases sitting between them. The CDR3 protein is CASSGVNYGYTF. In DNA, the CDR3 is TGTGCCAGCAGTGGCGTGAACTATGGCTACACCTTC.

This chain links TRBV6-1 with TRBJ1-2; D gene unclear. The germline V gene has CDR1 MNHNS and CDR2 SASEGT. Trimming removed 3 bases from V and 3 bases from J, with 8 bases in between. The CDR3 runs to 13 residues. This CDR3 reads CASSEWSDYGYTF. DNA for the CDR3: TGTGCCAGCAGTGAGTGGTCAGACTATGGCTACACCTTC.

The chain is built from TRBV11-3 and TRBJ2-1; 10 bases are a match to TRBD2. J was trimmed by 6 bases and V by 1 base; bases with no gene match: 6. The CDR3 spans 16 residues. The V gene's germline CDR1 is SGHNT and CDR2 YENEEA. CDR3 sequence (DNA): TGTGCCAGCAGCTTAGGCCCAGCGGGGGGGCCCAATGAGCAGTTCTTC. Translating gives CASSLGPAGGPNEQFF.

The rearrangement joins TRBV6-4 to TRBJ1-1; 9 bases fit TRBD1. The V gene end was trimmed by 6 bases and the J gene end by 1 base; junction bases not matched to a gene: 6. Germline CDR1 MRHNA, CDR2 SNTAGT. This CDR3 has 15 residues. The chain's CDR3 is CASRQGADKNTEAFF. The CDR3 bases are TGTGCCAGCAGACAGGGGGCTGACAAGAACACTGAAGCTTTCTTT.

A few counts support this clone. V usage is TRBV25-1 and J usage is TRBJ2-7; a weak D match, TRBD2 (6 bases). V dropped 6 bases and J dropped 1 base, with 19 bases sitting between them. The CDR3 has 16 residues. Germline CDR1 reads MGHDK; CDR2 reads SYGVNS. This CDR3 is CASRLIQRVPSYEQYV. In DNA, the CDR3 is TGTGCCAGCAGACTGATTCAGCGGGTCCCATCCTACGAGCAGTACGTC.

The J gene is TRBJ2-3, the V gene TRBV5-4; 9 bases line up with TRBD1. Trimming removed 2 bases from V and 5 bases from J; junction bases left unmatched: 3. This CDR3 comprises 14 residues. The germline V gene encodes CDR1 SGHNT and CDR2 YYREEE (reference sequence). CDR3 protein: CASSFRDREDTQYF. CDR3 bases: TGTGCCAGCAGCTTTCGGGACAGGGAAGATACGCAGTATTTT. The whole variable domain, remainder taken from reference TRBV5-4 and TRBJ2-3, is ETGVTQSPTHLIKTRGQQVTLRCSSQSGHNTVSWYQQALGQGPQFIFQYYREEENGRGNFPPRFSGLQFPNYSSELNVNALELDDSALYLCASSFRDREDTQYFGPGTRLTVL.

V and J are TRBV2 and TRBJ1-4; no firm D call. The CDR3 runs 16 residues. Between the trimmed V and J ends, which lost 5 bases and 0 bases, there was a span of 13 bases. CDR1 SNHLY and CDR2 FYNNEI come from the germline V gene. The CDR3 DNA sequence: TGTGCCAGCAGTCAAGTCCTACCCTCAACTAATGAAAAACTGTTTTTT. Translation gives CASSQVLPSTNEKLFF.

V and J are TRBV5-8 and TRBJ1-4, with D possibly matching TRBD1 (6 bases). The CDR3 contains 16 residues. Between the trimmed V and J ends, which lost 0 bases and 6 bases, there was a span of 15 bases. Per germline, CDR1 SGHTS and CDR2 YDEGEE. CDR3 residues: CASSLGGTLAYEKLFF. The DNA of the CDR3 is TGTGCCAGCAGCTTGGGGGGGACATTGGCGTATGAAAAACTGTTTTTT. The whole variable domain, filled in from reference TRBV5-8 and TRBJ1-4, reads EAGVTQSPTHLIKTRGQQATLRCSPISGHTSVYWYQQALGLGLQFLLWYDEGEERNRGNFPPRFSGRQFPNYSSELNVNALELEDSALYLCASSLGGTLAYEKLFFGSGTQLSVL.

J is TRBJ2-2 and V is TRBV18; TRBD2 aligns across 10 bases. Looked up from germline, CDR1 is KGHSH and CDR2 is LQKENI. This CDR3 region has 18 residues. The trim removed 2 bases at V and 2 bases at J, leaving 8 bases unmatched. The CDR3 coding sequence is TGTGCCAGCTCACCAAGGTTACTAGCGGGATATAACACCGGGGAGCTGTTTTTT. This gives the protein CASSPRLLAGYNTGELFF. Using reference TRBV18 and TRBJ2-2 for the parts outside the CDR3, the full variable domain is NAGVMQNPRHLVRRRGQEARLRCSPMKGHSHVYWYRQLPEEGLKFMVYLQKENIIDESGMPKERFSAEFPKEGPSILRIQQVVRGDSAAYFCASSPRLLAGYNTGELFFGEGSRLTVL.

The chain employs TRBV6-5 and TRBJ1-2, with 8 positions matching TRBD1. Germline V gene lookup returns CDR1 MNHEY and CDR2 SVGAGI. This CDR3 spans 14 amino acids. Germline trimming cut 5 bases from V and 4 bases from J; bases unmatched to any gene: 6. CDR3 sequence reads: CASSQRTGSYGYTF. DNA of the CDR3: TGTGCCAGCAGTCAACGGACAGGGAGCTATGGCTACACCTTC.

This clone was seen only a few times. The rearrangement uses TRBV27 and TRBJ1-5, with TRBD1 identical over 8 bases. In germline, CDR1 is MNHEY, CDR2 SMNVEV (reference sequence). There are 16 residues in the CDR3. V was pared by 2 bases and J by 0 bases, with 3 bases of the junction left unmatched. The CDR3 loop reads CASSLPRGPSNQPQHF. CDR3 DNA: TGTGCCAGCAGTTTACCCAGGGGGCCTAGCAATCAGCCCCAGCATTTT.

The chain employs TRBV4-2 and TRBJ2-5, with 8 positions matching TRBD2. V dropped 0 bases and J dropped 3; count of bases not matched to a gene: 6. This CDR3 has 16 residues. The germline gives CDR1 LGHNA, CDR2 YNFKEQ. The CDR3 DNA sequence: TGTGCCAGCAGCCAAGATCTTAACGGGGGGGAAGAGACCCAGTACTTC. This encodes CASSQDLNGGEETQYF.

This clone was seen a handful of times. The chain employs TRBV5-1 and TRBJ2-3; the D is unclear. There are 14 residues in the CDR3. Germline V gene data show CDR1 as SGHRS and CDR2 as YFSETQ. Trimming pared 0 bases from V and 2 bases from J, leaving 7 bases between. CDR3 sequence reads: CASSLAILTDTQYF. For the CDR3, the DNA is TGCGCCAGCAGCTTGGCTATCCTCACAGATACGCAGTATTTT.

The V gene is TRBV30, the J gene TRBJ1-5, with a possible D match to TRBD1 (5 bases). Per the germline V gene, CDR1 is GTSNPN and CDR2 is SVGIG (reference sequence). This CDR3 comprises 13 residues. V lost 5 bases, J lost 7 bases, and 15 bases lay in between. The CDR3 here is CAWDLGHGQPQHF. CDR3 sequence (DNA): TGTGCCTGGGACCTCGGACATGGGCAGCCCCAGCATTTT.

DNA of the CDR3: TGTGCCAGTAGTTCGGACCCCGAGGGGCCCCAGCATTTT. Its protein product is CASSSDPEGPQHF. The gene calls are TRBV19 and TRBJ1-5, with no clear D. This CDR3 is built from 13 residues. V lost 5 bases and J 9 bases, leaving 14 bases between the germline ends. Germline V CDR1 and CDR2: LNHDA, SQIVND (reference sequence).